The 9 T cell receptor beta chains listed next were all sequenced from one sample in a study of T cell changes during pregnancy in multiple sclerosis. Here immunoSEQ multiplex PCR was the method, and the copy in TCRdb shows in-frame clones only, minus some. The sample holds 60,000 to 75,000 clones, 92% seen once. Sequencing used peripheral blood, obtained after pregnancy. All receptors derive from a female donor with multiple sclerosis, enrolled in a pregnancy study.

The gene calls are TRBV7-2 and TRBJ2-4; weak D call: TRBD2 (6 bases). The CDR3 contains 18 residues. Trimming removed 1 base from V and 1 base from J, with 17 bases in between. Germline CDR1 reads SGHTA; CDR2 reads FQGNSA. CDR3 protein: CASSLDGSVSFAKNIQYF. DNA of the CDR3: TGTGCCAGCAGCTTAGACGGGAGCGTCTCTTTCGCCAAAAACATTCAGTACTTC.

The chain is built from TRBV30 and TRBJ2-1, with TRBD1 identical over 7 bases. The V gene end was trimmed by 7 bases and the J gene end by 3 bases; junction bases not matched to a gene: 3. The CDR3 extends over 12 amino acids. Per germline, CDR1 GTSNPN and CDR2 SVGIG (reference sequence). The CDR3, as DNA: TGTGCCTCCGGGACAGTCTACAATGAGCAGTTCTTC. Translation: CASGTVYNEQFF.

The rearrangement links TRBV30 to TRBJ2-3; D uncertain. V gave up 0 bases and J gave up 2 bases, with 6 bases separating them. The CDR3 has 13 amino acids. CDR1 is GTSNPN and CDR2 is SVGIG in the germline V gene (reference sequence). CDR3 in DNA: TGTGCCTGGAGTGTAATCAACACAGATACGCAGTATTTT. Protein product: CAWSVINTDTQYF.

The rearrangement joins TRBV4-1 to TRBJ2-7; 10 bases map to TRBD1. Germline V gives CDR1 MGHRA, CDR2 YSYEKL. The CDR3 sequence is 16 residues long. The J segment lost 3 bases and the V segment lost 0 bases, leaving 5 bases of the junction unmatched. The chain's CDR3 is CASSQERGQGNYEQYF. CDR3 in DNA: TGCGCCAGCAGCCAAGAAAGGGGACAGGGGAACTACGAGCAGTACTTC.

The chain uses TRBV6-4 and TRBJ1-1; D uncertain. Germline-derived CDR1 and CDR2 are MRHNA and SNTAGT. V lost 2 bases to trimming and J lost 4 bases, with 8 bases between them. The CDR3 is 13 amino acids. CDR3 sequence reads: CASSDGAGTEAFF. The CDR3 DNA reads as TGTGCCAGCAGTGACGGCGCGGGCACTGAAGCTTTCTTT.

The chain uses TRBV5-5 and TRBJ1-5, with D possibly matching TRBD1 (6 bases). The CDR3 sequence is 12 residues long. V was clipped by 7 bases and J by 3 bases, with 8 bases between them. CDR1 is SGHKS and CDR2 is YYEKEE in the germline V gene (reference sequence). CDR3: CASGQLNQPQHF. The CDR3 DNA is TGTGCCAGCGGACAGCTCAATCAGCCCCAGCATTTT.

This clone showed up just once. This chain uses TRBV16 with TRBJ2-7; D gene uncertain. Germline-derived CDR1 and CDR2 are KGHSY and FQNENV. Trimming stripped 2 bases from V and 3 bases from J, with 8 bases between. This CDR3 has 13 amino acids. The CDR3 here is CASSQGTYYEQYF. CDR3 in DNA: TGTGCCAGCAGCCAAGGCACATACTACGAGCAGTACTTC.

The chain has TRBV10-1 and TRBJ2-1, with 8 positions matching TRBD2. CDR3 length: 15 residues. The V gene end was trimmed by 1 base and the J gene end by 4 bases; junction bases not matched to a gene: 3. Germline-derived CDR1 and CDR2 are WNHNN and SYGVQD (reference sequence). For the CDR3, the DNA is TGCGCCAGCAGTGAGTGGAGCGGGGGATACAATGAGCAGTTCTTC. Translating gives CASSEWSGGYNEQFF.

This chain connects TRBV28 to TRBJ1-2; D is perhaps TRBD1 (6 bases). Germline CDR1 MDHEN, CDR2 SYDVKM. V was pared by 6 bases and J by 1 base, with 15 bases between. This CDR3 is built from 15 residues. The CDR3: CASSLGGGYNYGYTF. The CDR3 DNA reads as TGTGCCAGCAGCCTGGGAGGGGGTTATAACTATGGCTACACCTTC.